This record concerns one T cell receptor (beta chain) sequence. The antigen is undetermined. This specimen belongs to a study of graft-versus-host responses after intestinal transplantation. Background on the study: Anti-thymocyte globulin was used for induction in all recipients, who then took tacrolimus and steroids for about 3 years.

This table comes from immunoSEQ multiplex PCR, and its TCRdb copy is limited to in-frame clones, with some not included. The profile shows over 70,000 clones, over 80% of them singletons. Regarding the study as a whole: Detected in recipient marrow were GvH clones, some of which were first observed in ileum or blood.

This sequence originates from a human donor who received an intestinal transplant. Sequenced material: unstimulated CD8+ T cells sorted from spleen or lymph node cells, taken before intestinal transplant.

The CDR3 sequence is CASSHPAAGTYEQYF. CDR3 bases: TGCGCCAGCAGCCACCCCGCAGCGGGTACCTACGAGCAGTACTTC. The chain employs TRBV4-1 and TRBJ2-7, with D tentatively TRBD2 (6 bases). Trimming left V 3 bases short and J 2 bases short, with 14 bases between. Per germline, CDR1 MGHRA and CDR2 YSYEKL. The CDR3 covers 15 residues.